Sequencing of this T cell receptor (beta chain) was carried out in a study of blood T cell repertoires in COVID-19. In the study overall: Specimens from acute and convalescent COVID-19 originated in the United States, Italy and Spain. T cells, B-cell-depleted T cells, or PBMCs supplied cDNA or gDNA.

Per the original methods: Counts of nucleated cells, estimated from reference gene primer amplification, were obtained. The data were produced by immunoSEQ multiplex PCR, yet TCRdb's version contains in-frame clones alone and is incomplete. The DNA gave D and trimming, while V, J and clone size come from that table. The data show 200,000 or so clones, about 88% seen once. Seattle participants joined during active infection and were tracked over time. The germline V gene has CDR1 LNHDA and CDR2 SQIVND (reference sequence). Between the trimmed V and J ends, which lost 3 bases and 7 bases, there was a span of 12 bases. The CDR3 sequence is 13 residues long.

This receptor was obtained from a man in his fifties or sixties with COVID-19, enrolled during active disease. What was sequenced was peripheral blood. This sequence joins TRBV19 and TRBJ1-2; no reliable D call. CDR3 bases: TGTGCCAGTAGTATGTCGGGGAGCCTTGGCTACACCTTC. It translates to CASSMSGSLGYTF.